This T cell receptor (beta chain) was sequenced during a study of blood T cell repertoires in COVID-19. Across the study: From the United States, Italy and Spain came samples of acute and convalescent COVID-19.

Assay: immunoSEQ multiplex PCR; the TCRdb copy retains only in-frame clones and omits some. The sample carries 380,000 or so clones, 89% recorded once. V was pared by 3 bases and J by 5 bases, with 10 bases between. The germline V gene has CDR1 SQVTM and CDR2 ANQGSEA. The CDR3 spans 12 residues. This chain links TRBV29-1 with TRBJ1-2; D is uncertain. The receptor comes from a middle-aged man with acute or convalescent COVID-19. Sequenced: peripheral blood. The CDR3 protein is CSVEVQQYGYTF. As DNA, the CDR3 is TGCAGCGTTGAGGTCCAACAATATGGCTACACCTTC.